This T cell receptor (beta chain) was profiled in a study of beta chain features in type 1 diabetes. The wider study: Cell yields, age and gender were similar between patients and healthy donors.

Expressed TCRB transcripts were sequenced because the isolated RNA had all been reverse transcribed beforehand. TCRdb keeps only in-frame clones here, not all; method: immunoSEQ multiplex PCR. The repertoire includes roughly 300,000 clones, 6.5% to 10% of them detected once, and less than 0.45% sits in the top ten. Deletions cut 6 bases from V and 2 bases from J, with 14 bases between. Germline V gives CDR1 SGHAT, CDR2 FQNNGV. The CDR3 has 15 amino acids. This clone was counted only a few times. No antigen is known for it. Study outcomes and limitations: The study notes PCR might favor shorter templates equally in patients and controls.

This receptor was taken from a woman aged 18-29 years in good health. The sequenced material came from central memory CD4+ T cells from blood. The chain joins TRBV11-2 to TRBJ2-1, with a tentative D call TRBD1 (6 bases). The CDR3 sequence is CASRPRTATYNEQFF. As DNA, the CDR3 is TGTGCCAGCAGACCCCGGACAGCGACCTACAATGAGCAGTTCTTC.